This T cell receptor (beta chain) originates from a study of T cells in Graves' hyperthyroidism and ophthalmopathy. Study-wide findings and caveats: The model forecast ophthalmopathy, anticipating it by a median approximately 6.2 months before onset.

Germline V gene data show CDR1 as MDHEN and CDR2 as SYDVKM. Trimming took 4 bases from V and 6 from J, leaving 25 bases between them. The CDR3 is made up of 17 amino acids. This clonotype was picked up many times. Its antigen remains unidentified. Diagnoses were made from clinical symptoms, serum measures (thyroxine and TRAb), thyroid ultrasound and orbital computed tomography. Authors of the study amplified TCR beta CDR3 regions from RNA transcripts. An initial round of RT-PCR targeting the TCR CDR3 relied on the HTBI primer set. Each CDR3 protein is one row after TCRdb ran MiXCR on the multiplex PCR reads. The sample has about half a million distinct CDR3 sequences; about 20% are singletons.

The sequence came from a woman aged 70-85 years with Graves' ophthalmopathy. The rearrangement uses TRBV28 and TRBJ2-7, with a weak D call TRBD2 (7 bases). The sequenced sample was blood. The CDR3: CASSSGRGTIPPLEQYF. The CDR3 region has the DNA TGTGCCAGCAGTTCGGGGAGGGGGACCATTCCCCCACTCGAGCAGTACTTC.